The 5 T cell receptor beta chains below come from one sample, sequenced in a study of T cell repertoires in cytomegalovirus infection. MiXCR, applied by TCRdb to the reads, yields one record per CDR3 protein. Altogether around 490,000 distinct CDR3 sequences are present, around 27% being singletons, with the ten largest covering about 13%. Sequenced: PBMCs. The origin of the receptors is a human donor in good health (CMV status not recorded). Some clones in this sample may be carry-over from other donors' samples.

The table lists this clonotype with a count of one. This chain connects TRBV20-1 to TRBJ2-3, with 11 positions matching TRBD2. The CDR3 sequence is 14 residues long. Germline V gene data show CDR1 as DFQATT and CDR2 as SNEGSKA (reference sequence). V trimming: 3 bases; J trimming: 5 bases; junction bases outside the gene matches: 4. The CDR3 DNA sequence: TGCAGTGCTAGGCCTAGCGGGAGGAGAGATACGCAGTATTTT. This encodes CSARPSGRRDTQYF.

This rearrangement joins TRBV7-2 to TRBJ2-7; 8 nucleotides match TRBD2. The CDR3 totals 15 residues. The junction had 13 bases not matched to a gene; V was cut back by 5 bases and J by 7 bases. CDR1 and CDR2 from the germline V gene are SGHTA and FQGNSA. CDR3 DNA: TGTGCCAGCAGCACTAGCGGACCGACCCTCTGGGAGCAGTACTTC. It is translated as CASSTSGPTLWEQYF.

The chain combines TRBV6-2 or TRBV6-3 with TRBJ2-7, with D possibly being TRBD1 or TRBD2 (5 bases each). Trimming pared 4 bases from V and 2 bases from J, leaving 12 bases between. The length of the CDR3 is 14 residues. The germline CDR1 and CDR2 sequences are MNHEY and SVGEGT. The CDR3 here is CASSFSGTAYEQYV. DNA of the CDR3: TGTGCCAGCAGTTTCTCAGGGACCGCCTACGAGCAGTACGTC.

The J gene is TRBJ1-2, the V gene TRBV25-1; maybe TRBD1 (5 bases). Germline V gene lookup returns CDR1 MGHDK and CDR2 SYGVNS. The CDR3 runs 15 residues. Trimming removed 2 bases at V and 4 bases at J, with 14 bases between. CDR3 sequence: CASSEQQAWVYGYTF. Written as DNA, the CDR3 is TGTGCCAGCAGTGAACAACAGGCTTGGGTCTATGGCTACACCTTC.

This clonotype showed up just a few times. This rearrangement joins TRBV4-1 to TRBJ1-3; TRBD1 aligns across 8 bases. The junction had 0 bases not matched to a gene; V was cut back by 0 bases and J by 5 bases. Germline CDR1 reads MGHRA; CDR2 reads YSYEKL. The CDR3 loop spans 14 amino acids. As DNA, the CDR3 is TGCGCCAGCAGCCAAGACAGGGGGCGAAACACCATATATTTT. Amino acids: CASSQDRGRNTIYF.